This TCR beta chain was sequenced for a study of blood T cells in healthy people across ages. Germline V gene lookup returns CDR1 SGHVS and CDR2 FNYEAQ. J lost 4 bases, V lost 3 bases, and 12 bases had no gene match. The CDR3 is 18 amino acids. A second PCR, run for about 7 to 11 cycles, used a sample-barcoded 5' primer plus a J-beta primer mix. Every sample gave at least 2.5 million paired-end reads containing CDR3. One entry per CDR3 protein, called by TCRdb with MiXCR from the 5' RACE reads. Among over 1.5 million distinct CDR3 sequences listed, 40% to 55% were seen once. This TCR came from a woman in her 40s in good health. The sample consisted of blood. This chain uses TRBV7-6 with TRBJ2-2, with 9 bases that match TRBD1. The CDR3 region has the DNA TGTGCCAGCAGCTTCTCATCCGGGACAGGGTTCGTCACCGGGGAGCTGTTTTTT. It translates to CASSFSSGTGFVTGELFF.